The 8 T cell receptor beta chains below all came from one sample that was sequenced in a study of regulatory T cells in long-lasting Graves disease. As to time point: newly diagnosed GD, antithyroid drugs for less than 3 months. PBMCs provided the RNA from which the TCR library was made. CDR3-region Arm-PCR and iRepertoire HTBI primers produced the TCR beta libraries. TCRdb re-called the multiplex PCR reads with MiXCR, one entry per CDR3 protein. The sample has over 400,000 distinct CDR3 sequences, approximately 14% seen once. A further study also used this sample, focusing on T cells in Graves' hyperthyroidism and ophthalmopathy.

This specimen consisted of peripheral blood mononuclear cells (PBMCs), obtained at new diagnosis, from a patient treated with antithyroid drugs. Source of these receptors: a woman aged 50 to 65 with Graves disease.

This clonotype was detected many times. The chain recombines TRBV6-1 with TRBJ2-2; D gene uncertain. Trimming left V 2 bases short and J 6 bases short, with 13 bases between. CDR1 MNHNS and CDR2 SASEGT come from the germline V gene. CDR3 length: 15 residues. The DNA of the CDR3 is TGTGCCAGCAGTGAAAGGCAGGCGATCCCCGGGGAGCTGTTTTTT. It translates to CASSERQAIPGELFF.

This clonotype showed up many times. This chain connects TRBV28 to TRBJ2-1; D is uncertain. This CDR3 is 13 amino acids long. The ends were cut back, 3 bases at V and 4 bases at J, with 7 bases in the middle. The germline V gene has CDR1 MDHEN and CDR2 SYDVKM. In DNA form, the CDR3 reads TGTGCCAGCAGTTTGCACTCGTACAATGAGCAGTTCTTC. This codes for CASSLHSYNEQFF.

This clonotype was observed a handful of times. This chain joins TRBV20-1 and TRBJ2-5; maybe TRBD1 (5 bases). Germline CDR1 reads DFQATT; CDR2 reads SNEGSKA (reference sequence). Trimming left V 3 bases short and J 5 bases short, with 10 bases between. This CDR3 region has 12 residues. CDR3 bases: TGCAGTGCTAGCGAGACAGAGGAGACCCAGTACTTC. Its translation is CSASETEETQYF.

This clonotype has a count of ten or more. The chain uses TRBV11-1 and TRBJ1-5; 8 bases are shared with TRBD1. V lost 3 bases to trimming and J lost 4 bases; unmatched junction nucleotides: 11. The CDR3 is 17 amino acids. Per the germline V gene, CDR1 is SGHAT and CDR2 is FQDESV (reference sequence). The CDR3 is CASSFPFGQGLNQPQHF. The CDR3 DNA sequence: TGTGCCAGCAGCTTCCCCTTTGGACAGGGTTTAAATCAGCCCCAGCATTTT. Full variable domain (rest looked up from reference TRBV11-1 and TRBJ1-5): EAEVAQSPRYKITEKSQAVAFWCDPISGHATLYWYRQILGQGPELLVQFQDESVVDDSQLPKDRFSAERLKGVDSTLKIQPAELGDSAMYLCASSFPFGQGLNQPQHFGDGTRLSIL.

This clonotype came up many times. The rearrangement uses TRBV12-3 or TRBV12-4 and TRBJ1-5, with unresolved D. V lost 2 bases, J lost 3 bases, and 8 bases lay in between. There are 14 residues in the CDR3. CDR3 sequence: CASSLNGINQPQHF. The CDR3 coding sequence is TGTGCCAGCAGTTTAAACGGGATCAATCAGCCCCAGCATTTT.

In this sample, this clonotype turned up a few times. The CDR3 nucleotides are TGTGCCAGCACCACCGACCCTACTCGTCGCTCCTACAATGAGCAGTTCTTC. This encodes CASTTDPTRRSYNEQFF. This chain uses TRBV6-2 or TRBV6-3 with TRBJ2-1; no firm D call. Germline-derived CDR1 and CDR2 are MNHEY and SVGEGT. Deletions cut 7 bases from V and 0 bases from J, with 19 bases between. The CDR3 is 17 residues long.

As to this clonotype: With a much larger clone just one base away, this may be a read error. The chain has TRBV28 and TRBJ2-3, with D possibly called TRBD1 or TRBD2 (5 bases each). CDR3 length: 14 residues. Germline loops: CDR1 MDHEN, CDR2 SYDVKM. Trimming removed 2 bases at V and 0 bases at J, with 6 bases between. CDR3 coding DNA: TGTGCCAGCAGTTTAAGGGACAGCACAGATACGCAGTATTTT. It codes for CASSLRDSTDTQYF.

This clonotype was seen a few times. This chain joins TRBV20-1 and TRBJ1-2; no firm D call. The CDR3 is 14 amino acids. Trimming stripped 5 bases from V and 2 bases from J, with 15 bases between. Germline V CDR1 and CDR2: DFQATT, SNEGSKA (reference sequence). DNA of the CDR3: TGCAGTGCTTATATGGTCACAGAAAACTATGGCTACACCTTC. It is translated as CSAYMVTENYGYTF.